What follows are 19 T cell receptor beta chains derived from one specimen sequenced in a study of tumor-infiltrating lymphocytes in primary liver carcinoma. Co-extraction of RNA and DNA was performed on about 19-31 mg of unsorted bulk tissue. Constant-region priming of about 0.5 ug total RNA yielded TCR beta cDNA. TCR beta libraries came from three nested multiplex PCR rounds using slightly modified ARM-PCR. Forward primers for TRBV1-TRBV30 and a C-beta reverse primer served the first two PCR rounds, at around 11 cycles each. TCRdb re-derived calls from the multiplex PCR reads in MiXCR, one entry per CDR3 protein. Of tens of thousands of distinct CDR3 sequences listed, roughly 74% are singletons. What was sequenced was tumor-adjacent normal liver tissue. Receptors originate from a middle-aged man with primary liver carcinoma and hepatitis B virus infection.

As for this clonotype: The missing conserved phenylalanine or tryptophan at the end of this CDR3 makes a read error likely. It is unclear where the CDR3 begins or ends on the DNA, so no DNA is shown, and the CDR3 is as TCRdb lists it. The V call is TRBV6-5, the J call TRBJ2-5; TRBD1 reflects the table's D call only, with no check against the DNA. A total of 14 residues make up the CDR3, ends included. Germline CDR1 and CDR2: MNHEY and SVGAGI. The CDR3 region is CASSQQGWEEVHYS.

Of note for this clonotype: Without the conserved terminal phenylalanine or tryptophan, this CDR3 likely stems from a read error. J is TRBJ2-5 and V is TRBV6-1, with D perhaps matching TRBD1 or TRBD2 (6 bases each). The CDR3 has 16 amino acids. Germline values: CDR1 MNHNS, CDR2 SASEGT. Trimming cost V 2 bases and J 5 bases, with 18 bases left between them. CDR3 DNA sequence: TGTGCCAGCAGTGAATGTGCAGGGGAAGGAGGGGAGACCCAGTACTAC. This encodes CASSECAGEGGETQYY.

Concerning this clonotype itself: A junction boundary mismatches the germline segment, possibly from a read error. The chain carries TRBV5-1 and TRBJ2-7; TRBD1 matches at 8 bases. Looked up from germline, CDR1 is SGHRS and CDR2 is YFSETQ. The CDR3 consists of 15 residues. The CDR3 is CASSLDAGGFYKQYF. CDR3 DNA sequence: TGTGCCAGCAGCTTGGATGCAGGGGGCTTCTACAAGCAGTATTTC. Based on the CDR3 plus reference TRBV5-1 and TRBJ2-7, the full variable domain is KAGVTQTPRYLIKTRGQQVTLSCSPISGHRSVSWYQQTPGQGLQFLFEYFSETQRNKGNFPGRFSGRQFSNSRSEMNVSTLELGDSALYLCASSLDAGGFYKQYFGPGTRLTVT.

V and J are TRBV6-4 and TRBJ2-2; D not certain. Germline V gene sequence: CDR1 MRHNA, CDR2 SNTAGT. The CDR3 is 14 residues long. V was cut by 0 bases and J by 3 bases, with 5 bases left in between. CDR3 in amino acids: CASSDSPYTGELFF. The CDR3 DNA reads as TGTGCCAGCAGTGACTCACCGTACACCGGGGAGCTGTTTTTT.

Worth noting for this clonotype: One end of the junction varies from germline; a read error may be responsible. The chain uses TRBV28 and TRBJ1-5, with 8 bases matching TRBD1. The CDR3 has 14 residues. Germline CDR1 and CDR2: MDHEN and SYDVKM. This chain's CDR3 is CANSPTGATQPLHF. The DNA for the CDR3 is TGTGCCAACAGTCCGACAGGGGCGACTCAGCCCCTGCATTTT. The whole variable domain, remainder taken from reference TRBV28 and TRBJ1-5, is DVKVTQSSRYLVKRTGEKVFLECVQDMDHENMFWYRQDPGLGLRLIYFSYDVKMKEKGDIPEGYSVSREKKERFSLILESASTNQTSMYLCANSPTGATQPLHFGDGTRLSIL.

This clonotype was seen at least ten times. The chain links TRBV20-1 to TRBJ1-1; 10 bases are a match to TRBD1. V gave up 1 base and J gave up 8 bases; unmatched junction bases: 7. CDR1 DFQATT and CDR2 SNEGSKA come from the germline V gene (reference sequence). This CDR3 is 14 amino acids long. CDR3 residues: CSARVTTGGPEAFF. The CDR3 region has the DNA TGCAGTGCTAGAGTGACGACAGGGGGCCCAGAAGCTTTCTTT.

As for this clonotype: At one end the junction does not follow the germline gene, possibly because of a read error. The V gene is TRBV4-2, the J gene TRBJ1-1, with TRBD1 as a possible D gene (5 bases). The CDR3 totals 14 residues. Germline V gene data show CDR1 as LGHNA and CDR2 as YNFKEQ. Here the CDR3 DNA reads TGTGCCAGCAACCAAGATCGGGGGAATACTGAAGCTTTCTTC. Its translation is CASNQDRGNTEAFF.

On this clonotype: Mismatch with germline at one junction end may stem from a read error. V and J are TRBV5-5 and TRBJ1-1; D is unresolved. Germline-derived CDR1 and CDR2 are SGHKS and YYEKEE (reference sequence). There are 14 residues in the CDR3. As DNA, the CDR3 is TGCGCCAGCAGCTCGGCCCTGAGGAACACTGAAGCTTTCTTT. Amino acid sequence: CASSSALRNTEAFF.

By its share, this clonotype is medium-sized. The CDR3 DNA reads as TGTGCCAGCAGCCCCGACAGGGACTTCTATGGCTACACCTTC. Translation gives CASSPDRDFYGYTF. The chain links TRBV6-6 to TRBJ1-2; 7 bases agree with TRBD1. V shed 6 bases, J shed 4 bases, and the junction held 8 bases outside the gene matches. Germline CDR1 is MNHNY and CDR2 is SVGAGI (reference sequence). The CDR3 totals 14 residues.

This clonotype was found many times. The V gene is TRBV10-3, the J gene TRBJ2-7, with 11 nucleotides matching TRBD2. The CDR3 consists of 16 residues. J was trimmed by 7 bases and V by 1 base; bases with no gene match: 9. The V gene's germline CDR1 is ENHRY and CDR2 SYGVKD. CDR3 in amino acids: CAISEWLAGGAAEQYF. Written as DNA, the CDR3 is TGTGCCATCAGTGAGTGGCTAGCGGGAGGAGCGGCGGAGCAGTACTTC.

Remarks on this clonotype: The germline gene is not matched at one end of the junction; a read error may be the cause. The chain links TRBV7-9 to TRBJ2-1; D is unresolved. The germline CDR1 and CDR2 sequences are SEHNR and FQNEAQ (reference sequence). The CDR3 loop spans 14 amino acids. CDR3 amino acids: CASSGPGIGNDQFF. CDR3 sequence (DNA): TGTGCCAGCAGCGGACCTGGTATCGGCAATGACCAGTTCTTC.

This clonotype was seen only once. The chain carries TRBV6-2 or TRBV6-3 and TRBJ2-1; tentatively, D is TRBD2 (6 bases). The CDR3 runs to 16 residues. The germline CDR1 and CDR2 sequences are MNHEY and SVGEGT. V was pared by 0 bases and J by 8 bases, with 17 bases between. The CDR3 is CASSYSPSRRAYEQFF. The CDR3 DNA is TGTGCCAGCAGTTACTCGCCCAGCAGGAGGGCCTATGAGCAGTTCTTC.

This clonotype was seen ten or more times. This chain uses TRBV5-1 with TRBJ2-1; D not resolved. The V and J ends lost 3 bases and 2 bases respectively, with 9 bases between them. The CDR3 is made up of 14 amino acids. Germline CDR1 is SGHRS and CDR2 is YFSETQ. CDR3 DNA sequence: TGCGCCAGCAGCTCTGCAGGAGCCTACAATGAGCAGTTCTTC. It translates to CASSSAGAYNEQFF.

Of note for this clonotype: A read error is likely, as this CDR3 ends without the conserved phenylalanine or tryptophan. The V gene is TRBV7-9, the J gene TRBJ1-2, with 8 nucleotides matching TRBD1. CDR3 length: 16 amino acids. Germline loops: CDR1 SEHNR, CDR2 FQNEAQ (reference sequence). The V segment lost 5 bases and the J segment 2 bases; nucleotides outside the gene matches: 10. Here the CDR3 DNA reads TGTGCCAGCAGCCGTACAGGGGGAGGAGGCAACTATGGCTACACCTCC. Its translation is CASSRTGGGGNYGYTS.

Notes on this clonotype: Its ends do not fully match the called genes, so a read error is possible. The CDR3 is CASSLSGTSFETQYF. The CDR3 region has the DNA TGTGCAAGCAGCCTCTCCGGGACTAGCTTTGAGACGCAGTACTTC. V gene TRBV5-4 combines with J gene TRBJ2-5; 9 bases fit TRBD2. Germline CDR1 reads SGHNT; CDR2 reads YYREEE (reference sequence). The CDR3 totals 15 residues.

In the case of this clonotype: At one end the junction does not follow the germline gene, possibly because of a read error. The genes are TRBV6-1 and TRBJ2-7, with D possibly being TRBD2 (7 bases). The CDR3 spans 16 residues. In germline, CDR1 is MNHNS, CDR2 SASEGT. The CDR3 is CASSELGGQSTYVQYF. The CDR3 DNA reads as TGTGCCAGCAGTGAATTGGGGGGGCAATCCACCTACGTGCAGTACTTC.

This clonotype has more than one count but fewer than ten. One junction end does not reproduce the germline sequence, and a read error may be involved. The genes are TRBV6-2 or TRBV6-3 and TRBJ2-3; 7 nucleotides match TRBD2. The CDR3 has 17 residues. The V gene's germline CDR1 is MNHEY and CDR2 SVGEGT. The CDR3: CASSYHVPAGDTATQYF. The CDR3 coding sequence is TGTGCCAGCAGCTACCACGTTCCGGCGGGAGATACAGCTACGCAGTATTTT.

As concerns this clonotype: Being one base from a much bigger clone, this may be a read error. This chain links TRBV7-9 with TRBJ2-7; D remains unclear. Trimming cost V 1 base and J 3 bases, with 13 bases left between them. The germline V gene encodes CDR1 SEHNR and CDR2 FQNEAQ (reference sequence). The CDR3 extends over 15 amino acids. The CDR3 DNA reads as TGTGCCAGCAGCTTAGTGAGAAATTTTGTCTACGAGCAGTACTTC. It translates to CASSLVRNFVYEQYF.

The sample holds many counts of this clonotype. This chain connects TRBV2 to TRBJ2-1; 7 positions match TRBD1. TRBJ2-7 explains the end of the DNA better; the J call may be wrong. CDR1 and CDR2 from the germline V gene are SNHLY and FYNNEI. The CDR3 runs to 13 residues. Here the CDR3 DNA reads TGTGCCAGCAGTGCTTCGAGGGGGCATGAGCAGTACTTC. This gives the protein CASSASRGHEQYF.